This T cell receptor beta chain was identified during a study of blood T cells in healthy people across ages. With a J-beta primer mix and a sample-barcoded 5' primer, a second PCR ran about 7 to 12 cycles. TCRdb ran MiXCR on the 5' RACE reads and lists one entry per CDR3 protein. This table holds fewer than 2 million distinct CDR3 sequences, roughly two fifths found once. The CDR3 sequence is 16 residues long. V trimming: 4 bases; J trimming: 5 bases; junction bases outside the gene matches: 12. Germline CDR1 is LGHNA and CDR2 is YNFKEQ. This receptor was taken from a human donor in good health. V usage is TRBV4-2 and J usage is TRBJ1-1, with 8 bases lining up with TRBD1. Sequenced input: blood. CDR3 sequence reads: CASSPTAGGARTEAFF. CDR3 in DNA: TGTGCCAGCAGCCCAACCGCAGGGGGCGCAAGGACTGAAGCTTTCTTT.